This record concerns one T cell receptor (beta chain) sequence. Germline V gives CDR1 LGHNA, CDR2 YSLEER. V was pared by 0 bases and J by 6 bases, with 11 bases between. The CDR3 extends over 14 amino acids. This sample is part of a study of blood T cells in healthy people across ages. For the second PCR, which ran for roughly 7 to 11 cycles, a sample-barcoded 5' primer and a J-beta primer mix were used. Samples each returned at least 3 million CDR3-containing paired-end reads. TCRdb ran MiXCR on the 5' RACE reads and lists one entry per CDR3 protein. The table records about 1.1 million distinct CDR3 sequences, roughly two fifths of them present only once.

V and J are TRBV4-3 and TRBJ1-2; perhaps TRBD1 as D (5 bases). The source is a man between 18 and 35 years old in good health. Input material: blood. The CDR3 reads CASSQDSRANGYTF. The DNA for the CDR3 is TGCGCCAGCAGCCAAGATAGCAGGGCCAATGGCTACACCTTC.